This T cell receptor beta chain was profiled in a study of blood T cells in healthy people across ages. Study as a whole: Capture via template switching afforded approximately one barcoded beta molecule per two T cells.

General study points: Donors of long life had a larger count of naive CD4+ cells and greater diversity than aged donors.

The authors ran a second PCR of roughly 6 to 12 cycles using a sample-barcoded 5' primer and a J-beta primer mix. Every molecule of cDNA carried a tag from a template-switch adaptor with 12 random nucleotides. TCRdb used MiXCR to reprocess the 5' RACE reads, holding one entry per CDR3 protein. The sample includes approximately 800,000 distinct CDR3 sequences, around 50% of them seen just once. Total RNA amounts of at least 5 micrograms were extracted per sample. In germline, CDR1 is SQVTM, CDR2 ANQGSEA. After removal of 4 bases from V and 0 bases from J, the junction contained 3 bases not matched to a gene. This CDR3 is 14 amino acids long. This clonotype was observed a handful of times. Its antigen remains unidentified.

The rearrangement links TRBV29-1 to TRBJ2-7; 10 nucleotides align to TRBD1. The specimen was blood. The source is a man aged 35 to 55 in good health. The DNA for the CDR3 is TGCAGCGTTGCCGGGACAGGGGACTCCTACGAGCAGTACTTC. The encoded protein is CSVAGTGDSYEQYF.